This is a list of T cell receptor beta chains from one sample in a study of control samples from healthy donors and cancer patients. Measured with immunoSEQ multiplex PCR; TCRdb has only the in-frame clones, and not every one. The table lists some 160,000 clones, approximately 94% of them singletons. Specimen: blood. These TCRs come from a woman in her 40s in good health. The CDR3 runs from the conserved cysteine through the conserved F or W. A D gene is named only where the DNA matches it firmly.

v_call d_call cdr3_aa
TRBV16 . CASSPRGGNYGYTF
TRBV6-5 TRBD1 CASGQGPDYEQYF
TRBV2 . CASRQGGNTEAFF
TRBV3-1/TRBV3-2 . CASSPGLEGSYEQYF
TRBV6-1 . CASSDESGKWNTEAFF
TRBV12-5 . CASGLNIGGDTQYF
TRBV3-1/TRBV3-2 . CASSPQGTPNNEQFF
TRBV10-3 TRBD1 CATRDRVGEKLFF
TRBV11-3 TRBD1 CASSLGQGQNTEAFF
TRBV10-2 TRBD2 CASRGRGGPETQYF
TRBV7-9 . CASSLLTREETQYF
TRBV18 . CASSPIHATNEKLFF
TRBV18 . CASSPGQYSNQPQHF
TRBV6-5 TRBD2 CASSRGGAGGKEQYF
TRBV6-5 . CASSNEETQYF
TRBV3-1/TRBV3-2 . CASETSGNTGELFF
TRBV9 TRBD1 CASSVQDRGSGNTIYF
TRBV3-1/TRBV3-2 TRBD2 CASSQETSKRLSSYNEQFF
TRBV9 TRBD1 CASSAYRETGYEKLFF
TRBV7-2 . CASSFGGRETQYF
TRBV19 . CASSPGQQNTEAFF
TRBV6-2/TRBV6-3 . CASSYLGTPLHF
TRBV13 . CASSSPRHLFSGNTIYF
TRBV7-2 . CASSSRAANQPQHF
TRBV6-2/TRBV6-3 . CASSYDSTIYF
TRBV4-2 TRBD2 CASSQETSGSLETQYF
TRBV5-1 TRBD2 CASSLEGGRSKNIQYF
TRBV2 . CASSEIRSEETQYF
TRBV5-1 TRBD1 CASSDPDRASTEAFF
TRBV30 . CAWRRRVTFMNTEAFF
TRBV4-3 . CASSQNYWGTDTQYF
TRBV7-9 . CASSLVDSSEQFF
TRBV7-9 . CARASLDTQYF
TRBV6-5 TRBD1 CASRTNTGGFYGYTF
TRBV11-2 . CASSLDAGGAKNIQYF
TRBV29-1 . CSVEGPGTNTGELFF
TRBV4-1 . CASSQETGPPVNTEAFF
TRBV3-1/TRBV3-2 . CASSQDALRSGNEQFF
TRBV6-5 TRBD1 CASSYSGTGISYEQYF
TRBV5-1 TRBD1 CASSLMAGGIGNTEAFF
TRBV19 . CASSIDHQSSYNSPLHF
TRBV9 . CASSPRGETQYF
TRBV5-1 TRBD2 CASSSTSGNYEQYF
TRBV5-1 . CASSLSGGTDTQYF
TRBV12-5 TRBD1 CASGLRDRLYEQFF
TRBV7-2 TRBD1 CASSLAFGGQVDF
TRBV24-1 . CATSDPRTESTYNEQFF